This passage covers 27 T cell receptor beta chains from one sample sequenced in a study of T cells expressing NK-cell markers. From the 5' RACE reads, TCRdb lists one entry per CDR3 protein and no DNA. Its clone listing holds some 410,000 distinct CDR3 sequences. Input material: blood T cells: a sorted CD56 or NKG2C T cell subset, CD4+ or CD8+ T cells, or bulk PBMC T cells (not recorded which). The source is a woman aged 18 to 75 in good health.

This chain's CDR3 is CASSGDRVPGNTIYF. J is TRBJ1-3 and V is TRBV11-1; absent DNA, TCRdb's TRBD1 call cannot be checked. The CDR3 spans 15 residues. Germline assignment: CDR1 SGHAT and CDR2 FQDESV (reference sequence).

The rearrangement uses TRBV15 and TRBJ1-2. The CDR3 extends over 16 amino acids. Germline CDR1 LNHNV, CDR2 YYDKDF (reference sequence). This CDR3 reads CATSRDKVVTYYGYTF.

The chain is built from TRBV12-3 or TRBV12-4 and TRBJ2-7; the D call of TRBD1 rests on TCRdb alone, since no DNA is present to check it. CDR3 length equals 12 residues. CDR3: CASSLLGHEQYF.

The chain joins TRBV9 to TRBJ2-3; TCRdb lists TRBD1, though no DNA is available to test this call. The CDR3 has 14 residues. The germline gives CDR1 SGDLS, CDR2 YYNGEE. This CDR3 reads CASSVDPGMDTQYF.

The rearrangement uses TRBV4-3 and TRBJ2-1. The CDR3 runs to 14 residues. CDR1 and CDR2 (germline): LGHNA, YSLEER. This CDR3 reads CASAAETSYNEQFF.

This rearrangement joins TRBV2 to TRBJ1-1. Germline assignment: CDR1 SNHLY and CDR2 FYNNEI. The CDR3 sequence is 14 residues long. The CDR3: CASSERQGGTEAFF.

This chain connects TRBV29-1 to TRBJ2-4; as DNA is missing, the TRBD1 call by TCRdb cannot be tested. The CDR3 contains 15 residues. From germline, CDR1 is SQVTM and CDR2 ANQGSEA. CDR3 residues: CSVGLREGPKNIQYF.

This chain connects TRBV5-1 to TRBJ2-5; TCRdb calls TRBD1, which cannot be checked without DNA. CDR1 and CDR2 (germline): SGHRS, YFSETQ. The CDR3 sequence is 15 residues long. This CDR3 is CASRIQGVTQETQYF.

V gene TRBV4-2 combines with J gene TRBJ2-3; TCRdb proposes TRBD1, but this gene call is untestable without DNA. The CDR3 runs 18 residues. CDR1 LGHNA and CDR2 YNFKEQ come from the germline V gene. The CDR3 sequence is CASSQDRRGVPRGDTQYF.

The J gene is TRBJ2-1, the V gene TRBV6-5; the D call from TCRdb, TRBD2, cannot be confirmed without DNA. Germline V CDR1 and CDR2: MNHEY, SVGAGI. This CDR3 spans 18 amino acids. The CDR3 sequence: CASSLRLAGDLSYNEQFF.

The chain couples TRBV3-1 to TRBJ1-3; TCRdb outputs TRBD1, but without DNA this stays unchecked. This CDR3 has 16 residues. Germline V CDR1 and CDR2: LGHDT, YNNKEL (reference sequence). The CDR3 here is CASSQDSRGRGNTIYF.

The CDR3 spells CASRAGGEKDTQYF. V gene TRBV7-8 combines with J gene TRBJ2-3; the D call from TCRdb, TRBD2, cannot be confirmed without DNA. The CDR3 runs 14 residues. Germline CDR1 and CDR2: SGHVS and FQNEAQ.

CDR3 region: CSAPLRAAYEQYF. This sequence joins TRBV20-1 and TRBJ2-7; TCRdb selects TRBD2, and the lack of DNA leaves this call unchecked. The germline V gene encodes CDR1 DFQATT and CDR2 SNEGSKA (reference sequence). The CDR3 has 13 residues.

CDR3 loop: CASTFSGDYGYTF. V and J are TRBV6-1 and TRBJ1-2; TCRdb selects TRBD1, and the lack of DNA leaves this call unchecked. Germline V CDR1 and CDR2: MNHNS, SASEGT. The CDR3 is made up of 13 amino acids.

This sequence joins TRBV9 and TRBJ2-1; TCRdb designates TRBD1, a call that cannot be tested without DNA. Germline CDR1 and CDR2: SGDLS and YYNGEE. The CDR3 has 14 amino acids. This chain's CDR3 is CASSVGQGGSEQFF. The variable domain in full, with the rest retrieved from reference TRBV9 and TRBJ2-1, is DSGVTQTPKHLITATGQRVTLRCSPRSGDLSVYWYQQSLDQGLQFLIQYYNGEERAKGNILERFSAQQFPDLHSELNLSSLELGDSALYFCASSVGQGGSEQFFGPGTRLTVL.

Here the CDR3 reads CASSPTGHGYTF. The rearrangement links TRBV18 to TRBJ1-2; checking the TCRdb D call of TRBD1 is not possible without DNA. Germline assignment: CDR1 KGHSH and CDR2 LQKENI. The CDR3 totals 12 residues.

The J gene is TRBJ1-5, the V gene TRBV30. Germline lookup yields CDR1 GTSNPN and CDR2 SVGIG (reference sequence). The CDR3 contains 13 residues. The CDR3 loop reads CAWARQEGQPQHF.

V usage is TRBV7-8 and J usage is TRBJ2-1. Per the germline V gene, CDR1 is SGHVS and CDR2 is FQNEAQ. CDR3 length: 13 amino acids. CDR3 amino acids: CASSVQYYNEQFF.

This chain joins TRBV19 and TRBJ1-1; TCRdb indicates TRBD1, and absent DNA this call remains unverified. CDR3 length: 14 amino acids. CDR1 is LNHDA and CDR2 is SQIVND in the germline V gene (reference sequence). Here the CDR3 reads CASSSRDRNTEAFF.

V and J are TRBV4-3 and TRBJ2-2; TCRdb selects TRBD2, and the lack of DNA leaves this call unchecked. The germline V gene encodes CDR1 LGHNA and CDR2 YSLEER. The CDR3 has 15 residues. The CDR3 sequence is CASSPGLTGGGELFF.

The genes are TRBV20-1 and TRBJ2-1; the TCRdb D gene call, TRBD1, has no DNA to confirm it. The CDR3 runs to 13 residues. Germline V gene data show CDR1 as DFQATT and CDR2 as SNEGSKA (reference sequence). The CDR3 is CSAPAGGYNEQFF.

The chain is built from TRBV10-2 and TRBJ2-2; checking the TCRdb D call of TRBD1 is not possible without DNA. Germline-derived CDR1 and CDR2 are WSHSY and SAAADI. CDR3 length: 14 amino acids. The CDR3 protein is CASRSQGDTGELFF.

This chain's CDR3 is CASSHRDAYDYEQYF. This chain connects TRBV12-3 or TRBV12-4 to TRBJ2-7; TCRdb reports TRBD1, a call that lacks DNA to check it against. The CDR3 is made up of 15 amino acids.

The gene calls are TRBV18 and TRBJ2-7; the TCRdb call, TRBD1, lacks DNA for checking. Germline V CDR1 and CDR2: KGHSH, LQKENI. This CDR3 has 15 residues. This CDR3 is CASSPETGGSYEQYF.

This chain links TRBV3-1 with TRBJ2-7; the D gene TCRdb calls, TRBD2, cannot be checked with no DNA. The CDR3 spans 16 residues. Per germline, CDR1 LGHDT and CDR2 YNNKEL (reference sequence). CDR3 in amino acids: CASSHWTSGRAYEQYF.

The V call is TRBV3-1, the J call TRBJ2-1; TCRdb's D gene call, TRBD2, goes unchecked for lack of DNA. This CDR3 spans 16 amino acids. Germline V gene sequence: CDR1 LGHDT, CDR2 YNNKEL (reference sequence). The CDR3 reads CASSPAGGLQDDEQFF.

CDR3 amino acids: CSARVPGGRGEQFF. This chain connects TRBV20-1 to TRBJ2-1; as DNA is missing, the TRBD1 call by TCRdb cannot be tested. The CDR3 totals 14 residues. Looked up from germline, CDR1 is DFQATT and CDR2 is SNEGSKA (reference sequence).